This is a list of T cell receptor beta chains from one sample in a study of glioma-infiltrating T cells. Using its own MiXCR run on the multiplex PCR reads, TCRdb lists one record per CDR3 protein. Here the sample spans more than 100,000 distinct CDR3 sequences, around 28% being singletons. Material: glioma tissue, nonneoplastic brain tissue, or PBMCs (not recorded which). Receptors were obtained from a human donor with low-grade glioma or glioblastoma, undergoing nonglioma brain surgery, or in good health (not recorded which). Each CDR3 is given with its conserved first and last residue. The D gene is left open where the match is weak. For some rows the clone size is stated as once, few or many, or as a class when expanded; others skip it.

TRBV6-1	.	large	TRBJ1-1	CASMLSLNTEAFF	TGTGCCAGCATGCTCAGCCTGAACACTGAAGCTTTCTTT
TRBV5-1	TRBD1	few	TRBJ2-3	CASSLVADRGRGQYF	TGCGCCAGCAGCTTGGTAGCGGACAGGGGGCGAGGGCAGTATTTT
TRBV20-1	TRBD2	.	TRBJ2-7	CSATLGTSGSYEQYF	TGCAGTGCTACCCTCGGGACTAGCGGCTCCTACGAGCAGTACTTC
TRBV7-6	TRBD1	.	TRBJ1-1	CASSPTGKNTEAFF	TGTGCCAGCAGCCCGACAGGGAAGAACACTGAAGCTTTCTTT
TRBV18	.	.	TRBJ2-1	CASSPGELGESRIF	TGTGCCAGCTCCCCCGGGGAGCTCGGAGAAAGCAGGATCTTC
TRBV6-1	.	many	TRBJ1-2	CASRLPQGYNYGYTF	TGTGCCAGCAGACTACCGCAGGGTTATAACTATGGCTACACCTTC
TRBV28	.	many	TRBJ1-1	CASNSGAGVAATEAFF	TGTGCCAGCAATTCAGGGGCCGGAGTAGCGGCCACTGAAGCTTTCTTT
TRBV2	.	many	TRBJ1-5	CASTQGNFQPQHF	TGTGCCAGCACCCAAGGGAATTTTCAGCCCCAGCATTTT
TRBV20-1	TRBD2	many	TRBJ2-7	CSARFLAAYEQYF	TGCAGTGCTAGGTTCCTAGCGGCTTACGAGCAGTACTTC
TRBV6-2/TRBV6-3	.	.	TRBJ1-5	CASTPGGHQPQHF	TGTGCCAGCACCCCGGGGGGGCATCAGCCCCAGCATTTT
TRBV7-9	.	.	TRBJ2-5	CASSLGTGRKTQYF	TGTGCCAGCAGCTTAGGTACCGGTCGAAAGACCCAGTACTTC
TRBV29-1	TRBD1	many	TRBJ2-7	CSAKAGRGSYEQYF	TGCAGCGCTAAAGCTGGCAGGGGGTCCTACGAGCAGTACTTC
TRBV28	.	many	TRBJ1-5	CATVGSNQPQHF	TGTGCCACAGTCGGGAGCAATCAGCCCCAGCATTTT
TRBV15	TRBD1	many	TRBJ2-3	CATGTRDRGSDTQYF	TGTGCCACCGGGACCCGGGACAGGGGATCAGATACGCAGTATTTT
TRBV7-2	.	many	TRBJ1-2	CASSLVSRRYTF	TGTGCCAGCAGCTTAGTATCCCGTCGCTACACCTTC
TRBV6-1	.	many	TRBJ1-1	CASSPPQGTEAFF	TGTGCCAGCAGCCCCCCTCAGGGCACTGAAGCTTTCTTT
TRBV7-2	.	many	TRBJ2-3	CASSPYSDTQYF	TGTGCCAGCAGCCCATATTCAGATACGCAGTATTTT
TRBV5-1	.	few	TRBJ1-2	CASRDQVVDGYTF	TGCGCCAGCAGAGATCAGGTGGTAGATGGCTACACCTTC
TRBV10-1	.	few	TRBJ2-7	CASSECRTACYEQYF	TGCGCCAGCAGTGAGTGTCGGACAGCTTGCTACGAGCAGTACTTC
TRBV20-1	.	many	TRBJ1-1	CSAPVTGLNTEAFF	TGCAGTGCTCCGGTGACAGGCTTGAACACTGAAGCTTTCTTT
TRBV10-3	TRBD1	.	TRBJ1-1	CAISEEGQAVPEAFF	TGTGCCATCAGTGAGGAGGGACAGGCAGTTCCAGAAGCTTTCTTT
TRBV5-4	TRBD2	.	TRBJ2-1	CASSRPLAGSRNEQFF	TGTGCCAGCAGCCGCCCGCTAGCGGGGAGTCGGAATGAGCAGTTCTTC
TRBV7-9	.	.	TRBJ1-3	CATYSSRNTIYF	TGTGCCACTTACTCCTCTCGAAACACCATATATTTT
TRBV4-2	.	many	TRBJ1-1	CASSQAGTTEAFF	TGTGCCAGCAGCCAAGCAGGGACCACTGAAGCTTTCTTT
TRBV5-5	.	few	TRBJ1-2	CASSLAGQSEGYTF	TGTGCCAGCAGCTTGGCCGGACAGTCTGAAGGCTACACCTTC
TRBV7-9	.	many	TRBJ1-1	CASSPMSQGVTEAFF	TGTGCCAGCAGCCCCATGTCCCAGGGAGTCACTGAAGCTTTCTTT
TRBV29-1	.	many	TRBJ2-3	CSVEKADTQYF	TGCAGCGTGGAGAAGGCGGATACGCAGTATTTT
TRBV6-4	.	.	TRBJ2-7	CASRNDRSWIYEQYF	TGTGCCAGCAGGAACGACAGGTCTTGGATTTACGAGCAGTACTTC
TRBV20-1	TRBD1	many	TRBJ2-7	CSASRDRAREQYF	TGCAGTGCTAGCCGGGACAGGGCCCGTGAGCAGTACTTC
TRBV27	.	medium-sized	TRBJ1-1	CASSYGSPGSGAFF	TGTGCCAGCAGTTACGGTTCGCCGGGCTCGGGGGCTTTCTTT
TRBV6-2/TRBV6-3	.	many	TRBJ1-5	CASSYSIEEISNQPQHF	TGTGCCAGCAGTTACTCAATCGAAGAGATCAGCAATCAGCCCCAGCATTTT
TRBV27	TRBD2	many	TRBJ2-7	CASSLHFIRGVYEQYF	TGTGCCAGCAGTCTACATTTTATACGGGGGGTCTACGAGCAGTACTTC
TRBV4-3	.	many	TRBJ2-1	CASSQGLIDNEQFF	TGCGCCAGCAGCCAAGGACTTATTGACAATGAGCAGTTCTTC
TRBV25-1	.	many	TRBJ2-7	CASSEQGSYEQYF	TGTGCCAGCAGTGAACAGGGCTCCTACGAGCAGTACTTC
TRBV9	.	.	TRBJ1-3	CASSVDSVLGNTIYF	TGTGCCAGCAGCGTAGATTCCGTATTGGGAAACACCATATATTTT
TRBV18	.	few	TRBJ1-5	CASFRQLNQPQHF	TGTGCCAGCTTTCGACAGCTCAATCAGCCCCAGCATTTT
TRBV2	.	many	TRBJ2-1	CASTWSSYNEQFF	TGTGCCAGCACCTGGAGCTCCTACAATGAGCAGTTCTTC
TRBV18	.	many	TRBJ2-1	CASSPPDNEQFF	TGTGCCAGCTCACCCCCCGACAATGAGCAGTTCTTC
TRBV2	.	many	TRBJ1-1	CASSERAMNTEAFF	TGTGCCAGCAGTGAGCGGGCCATGAACACTGAAGCTTTCTTT
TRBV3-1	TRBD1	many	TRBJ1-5	CASSQQDRGNQPQHF	TGTGCCAGCAGCCAACAGGACAGGGGCAATCAGCCCCAGCATTTT
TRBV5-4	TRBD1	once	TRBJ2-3	CASSTGGQVTDTQYF	TGTGCCAGCAGCACCGGGGGACAGGTGACAGATACGCAGTATTTT
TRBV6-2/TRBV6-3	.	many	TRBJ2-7	CASSYRIQVQYF	TGTGCCAGCAGTTACAGGATCCAGGTGCAGTACTTC
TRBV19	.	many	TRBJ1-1	CASSTGTVNTEAFF	TGTGCCAGTAGCACCGGGACGGTGAACACTGAAGCTTTCTTT
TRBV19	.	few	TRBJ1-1	CASSIHRARNTEAFF	TGTGCCAGTAGTATCCACCGGGCGAGGAACACTGAAGCTTTCTTT
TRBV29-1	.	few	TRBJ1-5	CSVSQGFNQPQHF	TGCAGCGTTTCCCAGGGTTTCAATCAGCCCCAGCATTTT
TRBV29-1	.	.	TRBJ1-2	CSVGADHGYTF	TGCAGCGTTGGGGCAGACCATGGCTACACCTTC
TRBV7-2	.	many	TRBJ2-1	CASSLAGSYNEQFF	TGTGCCAGCAGCTTAGCAGGATCCTACAATGAGCAGTTCTTC
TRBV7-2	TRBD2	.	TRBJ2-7	CASSLLAGPTDYEKYF	TGTGCCAGCAGCCTACTAGCGGGGCCGACGGACTACGAGAAGTACTTC
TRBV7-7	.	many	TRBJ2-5	CASSLGHPPQETQYF	TGTGCTAGCAGCTTAGGCCACCCGCCCCAAGAGACCCAGTACTTC